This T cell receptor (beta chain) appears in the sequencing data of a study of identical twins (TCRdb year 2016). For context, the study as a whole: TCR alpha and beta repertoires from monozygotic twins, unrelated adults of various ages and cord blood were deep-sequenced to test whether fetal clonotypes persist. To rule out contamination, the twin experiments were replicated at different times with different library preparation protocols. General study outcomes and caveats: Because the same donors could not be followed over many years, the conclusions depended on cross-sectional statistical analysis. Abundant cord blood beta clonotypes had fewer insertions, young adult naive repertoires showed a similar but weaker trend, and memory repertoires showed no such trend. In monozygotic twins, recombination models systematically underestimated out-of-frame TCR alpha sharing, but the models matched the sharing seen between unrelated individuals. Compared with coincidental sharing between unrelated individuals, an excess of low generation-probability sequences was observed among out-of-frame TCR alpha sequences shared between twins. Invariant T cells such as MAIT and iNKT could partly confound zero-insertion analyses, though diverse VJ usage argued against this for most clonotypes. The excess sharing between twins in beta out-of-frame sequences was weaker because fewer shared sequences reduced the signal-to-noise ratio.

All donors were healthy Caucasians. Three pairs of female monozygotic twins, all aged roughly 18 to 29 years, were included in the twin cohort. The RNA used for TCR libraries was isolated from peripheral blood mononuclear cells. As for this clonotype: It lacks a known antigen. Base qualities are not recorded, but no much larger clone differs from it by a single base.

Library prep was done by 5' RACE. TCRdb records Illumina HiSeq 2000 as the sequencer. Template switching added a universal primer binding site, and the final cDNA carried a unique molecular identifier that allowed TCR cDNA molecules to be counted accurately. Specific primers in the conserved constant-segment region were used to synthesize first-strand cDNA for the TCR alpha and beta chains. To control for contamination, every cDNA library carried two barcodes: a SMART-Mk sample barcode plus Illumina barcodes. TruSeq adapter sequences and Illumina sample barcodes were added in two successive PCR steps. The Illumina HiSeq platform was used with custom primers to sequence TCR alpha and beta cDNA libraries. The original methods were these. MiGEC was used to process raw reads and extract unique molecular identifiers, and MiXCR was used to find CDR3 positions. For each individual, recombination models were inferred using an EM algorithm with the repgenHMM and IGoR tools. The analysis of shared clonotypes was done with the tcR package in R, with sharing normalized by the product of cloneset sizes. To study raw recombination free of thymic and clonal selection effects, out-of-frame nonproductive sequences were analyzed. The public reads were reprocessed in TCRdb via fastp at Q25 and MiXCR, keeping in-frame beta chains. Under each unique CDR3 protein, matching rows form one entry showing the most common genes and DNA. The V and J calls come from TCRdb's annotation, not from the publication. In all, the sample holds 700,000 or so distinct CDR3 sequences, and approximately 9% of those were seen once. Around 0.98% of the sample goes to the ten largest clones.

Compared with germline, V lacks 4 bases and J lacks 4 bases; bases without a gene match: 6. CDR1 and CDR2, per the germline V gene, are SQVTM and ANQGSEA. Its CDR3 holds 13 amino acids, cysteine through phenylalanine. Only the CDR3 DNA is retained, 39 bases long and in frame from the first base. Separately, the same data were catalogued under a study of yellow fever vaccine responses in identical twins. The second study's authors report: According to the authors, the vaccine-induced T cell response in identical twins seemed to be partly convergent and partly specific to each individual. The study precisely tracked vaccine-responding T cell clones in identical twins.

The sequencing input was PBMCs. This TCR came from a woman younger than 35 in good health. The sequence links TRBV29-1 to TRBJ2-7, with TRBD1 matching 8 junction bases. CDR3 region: CSVASGGNYEQYF. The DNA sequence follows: TGCAGCGTTGCTTCAGGGGGCAATTACGAGCAGTACTTC.